Presented here are 26 T cell receptor beta chains from one specimen sequenced in a study of blood T cell repertoires in COVID-19. Some clones are missing from TCRdb's copy, which holds only in-frame ones; the method was immunoSEQ multiplex PCR. The sample contains about 240,000 clones, around 80% of which appear only once. Sequencing was performed on peripheral blood. The receptors here all came from a woman aged 18-29 years with acute or convalescent COVID-19.

The chain carries TRBV3-1 (or the pseudogene TRBV3-2) and TRBJ2-7; 13 bases map to TRBD2. Germline CDR1 and CDR2: LGHDT and YNNKEL (reference sequence). The CDR3 runs 16 residues. V dropped 6 bases and J dropped 5; count of bases not matched to a gene: 10. The CDR3 reads CASSRQGGLAGHEQYF. As DNA, the CDR3 is TGTGCCAGCAGTCGCCAGGGGGGACTAGCGGGGCACGAGCAGTACTTC.

This clone was recorded a few times. V and J are TRBV6-6 and TRBJ1-3; D is uncertain. From germline, CDR1 is MNHNY and CDR2 SVGAGI (reference sequence). V lost 10 bases, J lost 0 bases, and 10 bases lay in between. The length of the CDR3 is 13 residues. CDR3 DNA sequence: TGTGCCACCCGCGAAAGCTCTGGAAACACCATATATTTT. This encodes CATRESSGNTIYF.

Details on this clone: One junction end disagrees with the germline gene, perhaps due to a read error. The V gene is TRBV5-6, the J gene TRBJ2-5, with 11 bases matching TRBD2. This CDR3 spans 15 amino acids. The germline V gene encodes CDR1 SGHDT and CDR2 YYEEEE. CDR3 coding DNA: TGTGCCAGCAGCTCTCCGGGACTAGCGGAAGAGGCCCAGTACTTC. Translation gives CASSSPGLAEEAQYF.

This chain links TRBV11-3 with TRBJ2-4, with 11 bases that match TRBD1. Germline V gene lookup returns CDR1 SGHNT and CDR2 YENEEA. CDR3 size: 18 residues. V gave up 5 bases and J gave up 1 base; unmatched junction bases: 10. CDR3 residues: CASSPGTGGLLAKNIQYF. The CDR3 DNA follows: TGTGCCAGCAGCCCAGGGACAGGGGGTCTCTTGGCCAAAAACATTCAGTACTTC.

The chain uses TRBV9 and TRBJ2-3; 8 nucleotides align to TRBD2. The trim removed 3 bases at V and 8 bases at J, leaving 8 bases unmatched. The germline CDR1 and CDR2 sequences are SGDLS and YYNGEE. This CDR3 is 14 amino acids long. CDR3 DNA sequence: TGTGCCAGCAGCGAGGAGGGACTAGGAAGTACGCAGTATTTT. Encoded protein: CASSEEGLGSTQYF. The complete variable domain, with remaining parts taken from reference TRBV9 and TRBJ2-3, reads DSGVTQTPKHLITATGQRVTLRCSPRSGDLSVYWYQQSLDQGLQFLIQYYNGEERAKGNILERFSAQQFPDLHSELNLSSLELGDSALYFCASSEEGLGSTQYFGPGTRLTVL.

V gene TRBV4-3 combines with J gene TRBJ2-1; 10 bases align to TRBD2. Looked up from germline, CDR1 is LGHNA and CDR2 is YSLEER. V lost 0 bases to trimming and J lost 4 bases; unmatched junction nucleotides: 3. CDR3 length: 16 amino acids. For the CDR3, the DNA is TGCGCCAGCAGCCAAGATTGGACTAGCGGATACAATGAGCAGTTCTTC. This gives the protein CASSQDWTSGYNEQFF.

V is TRBV6-5 and J is TRBJ2-1, with 9 positions matching TRBD1. The CDR3 contains 15 residues. V lost 4 bases and J lost 5; bases outside the gene matches: 6. Looked up from germline, CDR1 is MNHEY and CDR2 is SVGAGI. The CDR3 protein is CASSLDRGTNNEQFF. The DNA for the CDR3 is TGTGCCAGCAGTTTAGACAGGGGGACCAACAATGAGCAGTTCTTC.

This chain uses TRBV5-1 with TRBJ2-7, with 9 bases lining up with TRBD1. V shed 3 bases, J shed 4 bases, and the junction held 8 bases outside the gene matches. CDR3 length: 15 amino acids. Germline V lookup: CDR1 SGHRS, CDR2 YFSETQ. The CDR3 coding sequence is TGCGCCAGCAGCTCATCCGGGACAGGGAGTTACGAGCAGTACTTC. It translates to CASSSSGTGSYEQYF.

The rearrangement links TRBV5-4 to TRBJ2-5; 9 positions agree with TRBD2. The V and J ends lost 1 base and 2 bases, in that order; junction bases with no gene match: 3. CDR1 and CDR2 from the germline V gene are SGHNT and YYREEE (reference sequence). This CDR3 contains 15 residues. The DNA for the CDR3 is TGTGCCAGCAGCTTGCCCCTAGCGGGGCAAGAGACCCAGTACTTC. It yields the protein CASSLPLAGQETQYF.

The chain combines TRBV7-6 with TRBJ2-7; 9 nucleotides agree with TRBD1. This CDR3 has 17 residues. The germline CDR1 and CDR2 sequences are SGHVS and FNYEAQ. V shed 5 bases and J 1 base; nucleotides not matched to a gene: 12. CDR3 coding DNA: TGTGCCAGCAGCGAGCAGACAGGGACAGGGTGGTCCTACGAGCAGTACTTC. Amino acids: CASSEQTGTGWSYEQYF. Looking up the rest from reference TRBV7-6 and TRBJ2-7 gives the full variable domain: GAGVSQSPRYKVTKRGQDVALRCDPISGHVSLYWYRQALGQGPEFLTYFNYEAQQDKSGLPNDRFSAERPEGSISTLTIQRTEQRDSAMYRCASSEQTGTGWSYEQYFGPGTRLTVT.

A few counts support this clone. This chain joins TRBV28 and TRBJ1-1, with 8 bases identical to TRBD1. V shed 6 bases and J 3 bases; nucleotides not matched to a gene: 9. This CDR3 is built from 15 residues. Germline V gene lookup returns CDR1 MDHEN and CDR2 SYDVKM. CDR3 amino acids: CASRTGQVGYTEAFF. CDR3 bases: TGTGCCAGCAGAACGGGACAGGTGGGTTACACTGAAGCTTTCTTT. Combining the CDR3 with reference TRBV28 and TRBJ1-1 gives the whole variable domain DVKVTQSSRYLVKRTGEKVFLECVQDMDHENMFWYRQDPGLGLRLIYFSYDVKMKEKGDIPEGYSVSREKKERFSLILESASTNQTSMYLCASRTGQVGYTEAFFGQGTRLTVV.

The DNA for the CDR3 is TGTGCCAGCAGGACAGACAGGTTCCGGGGCACTACTGAAGCTTTCTTT. This translates into CASRTDRFRGTTEAFF. This chain joins TRBV28 and TRBJ1-1; D possibly corresponds to TRBD1 (6 bases). CDR3 length: 16 residues. V gave up 6 bases and J gave up 5 bases, with 22 bases separating them. The germline V gene has CDR1 MDHEN and CDR2 SYDVKM.

The chain couples TRBV5-1 to TRBJ2-7; 7 positions agree with TRBD1. Unmatched junction bases numbered 10, after V lost 0 bases and J lost 4 bases. From germline, CDR1 is SGHRS and CDR2 YFSETQ. The CDR3 spans 16 residues. The CDR3 DNA reads TGCGCCAGCAGCTTGGTTAGGGGGCTCCATATGTACGAGCAGTACTTC. Residues: CASSLVRGLHMYEQYF.

This chain joins TRBV30 and TRBJ2-2; 9 bases line up with TRBD2. Germline-derived CDR1 and CDR2 are GTSNPN and SVGIG (reference sequence). This CDR3 comprises 14 residues. The CDR3 is CALGRTSVSGELFF. CDR3 bases: TGTGCTCTGGGAAGGACTAGCGTTTCCGGGGAGCTGTTTTTT.

The chain links TRBV19 to TRBJ2-1; 11 bases fit TRBD1. V trimming: 3 bases; J trimming: 15 bases; junction bases outside the gene matches: 7. Germline CDR1 and CDR2: LNHDA and SQIVND (reference sequence). CDR3 length: 13 residues. In DNA, the CDR3 is TGTGCCAGTAGTATTTCGGGGACAGGGGGGGTGTTCTTC. The encoded protein is CASSISGTGGVFF.

This rearrangement joins TRBV5-4 to TRBJ2-7, with D perhaps TRBD2 (6 bases). The CDR3 runs to 16 residues. Trimming stripped 0 bases from V and 11 bases from J, with 24 bases between. CDR1 and CDR2 (germline): SGHNT, YYREEE (reference sequence). This chain's CDR3 is CASSLEGRPDTSEKYF. CDR3 in DNA: TGTGCCAGCAGCTTGGAGGGGAGGCCGGACACTTCAGAGAAGTACTTC. Based on the CDR3 plus reference TRBV5-4 and TRBJ2-7, the full variable domain is ETGVTQSPTHLIKTRGQQVTLRCSSQSGHNTVSWYQQALGQGPQFIFQYYREEENGRGNFPPRFSGLQFPNYSSELNVNALELDDSALYLCASSLEGRPDTSEKYFGPGTRLTVT.

The rearrangement links TRBV7-2 to TRBJ2-1, with 10 bases identical to TRBD1. The V segment lost 3 bases and the J segment 7 bases; nucleotides outside the gene matches: 6. There are 15 residues in the CDR3. Per the germline V gene, CDR1 is SGHTA and CDR2 is FQGNSA. The CDR3 DNA sequence: TGTGCCAGCAGCTTGACAGGGGGCGCAAGGAATGAGCAGTTCTTC. It is translated as CASSLTGGARNEQFF.

The chain employs TRBV12-3 or TRBV12-4 and TRBJ1-4; D perhaps matches TRBD1 (6 bases). The germline V and J ends were trimmed by 6 bases and 5 bases, with 7 bases remaining between them. The CDR3 contains 12 residues. The CDR3 sequence is CASRQGNEKLFF. The CDR3 DNA is TGTGCCAGCAGACAGGGCAATGAAAAACTGTTTTTT.

The V gene is TRBV18, the J gene TRBJ2-7; TRBD2 agrees at 10 bases. There are 15 residues in the CDR3. CDR1 is KGHSH and CDR2 is LQKENI in the germline V gene. The J segment lost 4 bases and the V segment lost 6 bases, leaving 9 bases of the junction unmatched. CDR3 sequence: CASSPEAGGGYEQYF. CDR3 in DNA: TGTGCCAGCTCTCCAGAAGCGGGAGGGGGTTACGAGCAGTACTTC.

This chain connects TRBV11-2 to TRBJ1-2, with 10 positions matching TRBD1. From germline, CDR1 is SGHAT and CDR2 FQNNGV. The CDR3 has 18 amino acids. Trimming cost V 5 bases and J 2 bases; bases outside gene matches: 14. Here the CDR3 DNA reads TGTGCCAGCAGCGCAATACCGGGACAGGGGACTGTCAACTATGGCTACACCTTC. This encodes CASSAIPGQGTVNYGYTF.

The rearrangement links TRBV6-6 to TRBJ2-7; possible D gene TRBD2, 7 bases. Trimming pared 7 bases from V and 2 bases from J, leaving 12 bases between. The germline gives CDR1 MNHNY, CDR2 SVGAGI (reference sequence). The CDR3 is 13 amino acids. CDR3 nucleotide sequence: TGTGCCAGCAATAGGGGGGGGGCCTACGAGCAGTACTTC. Encoded protein: CASNRGGAYEQYF.

The genes are TRBV7-9 and TRBJ1-4; D remains ambiguous. The germline V gene has CDR1 SEHNR and CDR2 FQNEAQ (reference sequence). V gave up 2 bases and J gave up 0 bases, with 7 bases separating them. The CDR3 consists of 15 residues. The CDR3 sequence: CASSLLFATNEKLFF. The CDR3 DNA sequence: TGTGCCAGCAGCTTATTGTTCGCAACTAATGAAAAACTGTTTTTT.

This sequence joins TRBV4-3 and TRBJ1-6; 8 nucleotides align to TRBD1. V shed 4 bases and J 7 bases; nucleotides not matched to a gene: 6. The CDR3 sequence is 15 residues long. In germline, CDR1 is LGHNA, CDR2 YSLEER. In DNA, the CDR3 is TGCGCCAGCAGCCTCAACAGGGGGGACAATTCACCCCTCCACTTT. Encoded protein: CASSLNRGDNSPLHF.

The chain employs TRBV6-2 or TRBV6-3 and TRBJ1-2; 7 bases fit TRBD1. Looked up from germline, CDR1 is MNHEY and CDR2 is SVGEGT. V lost 1 base and J lost 8; bases outside the gene matches: 10. This CDR3 has 15 residues. This chain's CDR3 is CASSYFRGDGTGYTF. The CDR3, as DNA: TGTGCCAGCAGTTACTTCAGGGGGGACGGTACGGGCTACACCTTC.

V and J are TRBV19 and TRBJ2-7; TRBD2 agrees at 7 bases. The germline CDR1 and CDR2 sequences are LNHDA and SQIVND (reference sequence). There are 15 residues in the CDR3. The V segment lost 7 bases and the J segment 0 bases; nucleotides outside the gene matches: 9. DNA for the CDR3: TGTGCCAGTAAGAAAGCGGGGTCCCACTCCTACGAGCAGTACTTC. It is translated as CASKKAGSHSYEQYF.

This chain joins TRBV7-6 and TRBJ2-7, with TRBD2 identical over 10 bases. Germline assignment: CDR1 SGHVS and CDR2 FNYEAQ. Unmatched junction bases numbered 8, after V lost 4 bases and J lost 2 bases. This CDR3 region has 16 residues. The CDR3 DNA reads TGTGCCAGCAGCTGGGGACTAGCGTCACTTACCTACGAGCAGTACTTC. Protein: CASSWGLASLTYEQYF. The entire variable domain, with the rest obtained from reference TRBV7-6 and TRBJ2-7, is as follows: GAGVSQSPRYKVTKRGQDVALRCDPISGHVSLYWYRQALGQGPEFLTYFNYEAQQDKSGLPNDRFSAERPEGSISTLTIQRTEQRDSAMYRCASSWGLASLTYEQYFGPGTRLTVT.